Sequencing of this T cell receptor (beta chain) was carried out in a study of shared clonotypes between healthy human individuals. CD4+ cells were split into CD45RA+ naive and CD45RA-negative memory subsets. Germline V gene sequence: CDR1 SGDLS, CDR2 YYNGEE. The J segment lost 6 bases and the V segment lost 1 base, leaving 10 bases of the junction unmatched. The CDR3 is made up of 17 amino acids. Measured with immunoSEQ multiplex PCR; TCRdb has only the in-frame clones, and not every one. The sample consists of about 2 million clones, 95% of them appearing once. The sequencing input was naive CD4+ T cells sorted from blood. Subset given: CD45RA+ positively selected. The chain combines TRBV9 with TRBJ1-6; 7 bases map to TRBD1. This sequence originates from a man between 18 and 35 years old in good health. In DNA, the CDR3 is TGTGCCAGCAGCGTACAAGAAAGGGGGCCTGGTAATTCACCCCTCCACTTT. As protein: CASSVQERGPGNSPLHF.